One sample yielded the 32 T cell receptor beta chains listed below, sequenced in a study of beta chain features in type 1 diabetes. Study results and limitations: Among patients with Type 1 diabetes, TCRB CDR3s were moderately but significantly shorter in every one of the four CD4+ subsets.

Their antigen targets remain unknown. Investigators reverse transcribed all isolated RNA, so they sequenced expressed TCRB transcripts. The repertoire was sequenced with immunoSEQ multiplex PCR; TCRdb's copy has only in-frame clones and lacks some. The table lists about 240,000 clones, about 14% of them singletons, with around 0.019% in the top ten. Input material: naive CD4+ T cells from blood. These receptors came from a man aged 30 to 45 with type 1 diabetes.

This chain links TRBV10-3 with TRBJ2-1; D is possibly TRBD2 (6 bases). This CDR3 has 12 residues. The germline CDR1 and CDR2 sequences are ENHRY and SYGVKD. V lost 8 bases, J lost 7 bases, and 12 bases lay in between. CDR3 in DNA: TGTGCCATCGGAGGGCCTCGGAATGAGCAGTTCTTC. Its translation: CAIGGPRNEQFF.

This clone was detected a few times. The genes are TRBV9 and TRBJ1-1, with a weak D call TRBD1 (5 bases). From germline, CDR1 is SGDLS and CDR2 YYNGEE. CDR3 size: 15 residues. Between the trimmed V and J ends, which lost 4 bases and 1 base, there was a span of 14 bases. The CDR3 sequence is CASSPRAGENTEAFF. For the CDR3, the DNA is TGTGCCAGCAGCCCCAGGGCGGGGGAGAACACTGAAGCTTTCTTT.

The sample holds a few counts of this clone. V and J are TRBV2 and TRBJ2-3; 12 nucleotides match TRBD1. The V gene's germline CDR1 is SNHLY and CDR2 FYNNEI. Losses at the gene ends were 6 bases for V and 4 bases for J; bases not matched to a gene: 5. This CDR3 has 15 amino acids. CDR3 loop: CASSRDRGHADTQYF. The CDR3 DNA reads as TGTGCCAGCAGCAGGGACAGGGGGCATGCAGATACGCAGTATTTT.

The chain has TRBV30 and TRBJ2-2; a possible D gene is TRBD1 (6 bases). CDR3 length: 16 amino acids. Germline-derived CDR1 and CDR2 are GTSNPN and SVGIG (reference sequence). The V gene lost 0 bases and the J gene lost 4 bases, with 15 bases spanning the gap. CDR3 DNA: TGTGCCTGGAGTGTGACAATGGGGGCGGGCACCGGGGAGCTGTTTTTT. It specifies CAWSVTMGAGTGELFF.

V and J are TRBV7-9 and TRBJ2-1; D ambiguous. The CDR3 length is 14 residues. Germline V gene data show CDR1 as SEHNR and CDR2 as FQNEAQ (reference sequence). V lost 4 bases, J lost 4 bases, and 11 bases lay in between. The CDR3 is CASSSHDIYNEQFF. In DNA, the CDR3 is TGTGCCAGCAGCTCGCACGACATTTACAATGAGCAGTTCTTC.

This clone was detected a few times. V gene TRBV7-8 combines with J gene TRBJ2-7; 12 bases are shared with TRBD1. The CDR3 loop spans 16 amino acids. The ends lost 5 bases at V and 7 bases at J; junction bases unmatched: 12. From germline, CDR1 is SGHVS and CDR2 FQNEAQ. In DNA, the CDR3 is TGTGCCAGCAGCCCCCGCCGGGACAGGGGGCTGTTGGAGCAGTACTTC. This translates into CASSPRRDRGLLEQYF.

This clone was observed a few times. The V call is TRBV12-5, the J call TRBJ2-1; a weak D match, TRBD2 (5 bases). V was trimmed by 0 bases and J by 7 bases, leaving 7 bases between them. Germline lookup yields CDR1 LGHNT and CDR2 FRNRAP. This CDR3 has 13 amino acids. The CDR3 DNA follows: TGTGCTAGTGGTTTGGTACGGGGTAATGAGCAGTTCTTC. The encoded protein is CASGLVRGNEQFF.

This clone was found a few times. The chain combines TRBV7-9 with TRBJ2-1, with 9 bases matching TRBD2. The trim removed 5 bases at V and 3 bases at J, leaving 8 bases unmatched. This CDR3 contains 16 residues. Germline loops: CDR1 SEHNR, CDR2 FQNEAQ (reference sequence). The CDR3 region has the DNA TGTGCCAGCAGCGGTATCTCTAGCGGGGTCTACAATGAGCAGTTCTTC. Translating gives CASSGISSGVYNEQFF. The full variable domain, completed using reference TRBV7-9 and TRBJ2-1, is DTGVSQNPRHKITKRGQNVTFRCDPISEHNRLYWYRQTLGQGPEFLTYFQNEAQLEKSRLLSDRFSAERPKGSFSTLEIQRTEQGDSAMYLCASSGISSGVYNEQFFGPGTRLTVL.

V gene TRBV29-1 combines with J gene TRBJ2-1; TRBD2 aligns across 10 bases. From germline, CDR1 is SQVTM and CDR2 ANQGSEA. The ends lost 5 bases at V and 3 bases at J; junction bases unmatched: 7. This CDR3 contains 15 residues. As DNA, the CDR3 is TGCAGCGTTCCCAGGGGACTAGCGAACTACAATGAGCAGTTCTTC. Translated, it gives CSVPRGLANYNEQFF.

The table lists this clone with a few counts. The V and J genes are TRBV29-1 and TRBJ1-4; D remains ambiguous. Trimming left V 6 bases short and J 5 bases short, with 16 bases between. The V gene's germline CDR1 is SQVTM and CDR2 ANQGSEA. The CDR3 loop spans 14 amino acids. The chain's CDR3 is CSVASGSRNEKLFF. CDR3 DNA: TGCAGCGTCGCCTCCGGGTCGCGGAATGAAAAACTGTTTTTT.

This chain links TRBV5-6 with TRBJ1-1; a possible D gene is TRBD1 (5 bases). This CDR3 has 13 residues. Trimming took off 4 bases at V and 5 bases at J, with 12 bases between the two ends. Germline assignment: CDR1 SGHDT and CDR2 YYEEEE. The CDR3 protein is CASSPGGGTEAFF. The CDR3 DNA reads TGTGCCAGCAGCCCCGGGGGGGGGACTGAAGCTTTCTTT.

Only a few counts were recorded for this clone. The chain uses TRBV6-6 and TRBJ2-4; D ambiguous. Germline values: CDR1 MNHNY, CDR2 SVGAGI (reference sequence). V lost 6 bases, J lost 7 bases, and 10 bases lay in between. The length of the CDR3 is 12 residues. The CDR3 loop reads CASSPAQNIQYF. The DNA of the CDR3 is TGTGCCAGCAGCCCCGCCCAGAACATTCAGTACTTC.

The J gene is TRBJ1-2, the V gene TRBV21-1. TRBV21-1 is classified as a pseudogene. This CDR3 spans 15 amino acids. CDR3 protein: CASSKAPRRNYGYTF. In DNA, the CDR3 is TGTGCCAGCAGCAAAGCGCCGCGGAGGAACTATGGCTACACCTTC.

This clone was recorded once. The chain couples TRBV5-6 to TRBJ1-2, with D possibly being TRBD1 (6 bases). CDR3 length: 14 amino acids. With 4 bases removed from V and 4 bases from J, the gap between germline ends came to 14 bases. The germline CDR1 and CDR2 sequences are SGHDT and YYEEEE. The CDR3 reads CASSPGVGAYGYTF. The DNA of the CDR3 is TGTGCCAGCAGCCCAGGGGTCGGGGCCTATGGCTACACCTTC.

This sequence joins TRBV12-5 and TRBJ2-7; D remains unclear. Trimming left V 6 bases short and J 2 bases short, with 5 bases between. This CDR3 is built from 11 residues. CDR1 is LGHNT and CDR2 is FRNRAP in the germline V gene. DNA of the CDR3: TGTGCTAGTGGGAGAACCTACGAGCAGTACTTC. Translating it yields CASGRTYEQYF.

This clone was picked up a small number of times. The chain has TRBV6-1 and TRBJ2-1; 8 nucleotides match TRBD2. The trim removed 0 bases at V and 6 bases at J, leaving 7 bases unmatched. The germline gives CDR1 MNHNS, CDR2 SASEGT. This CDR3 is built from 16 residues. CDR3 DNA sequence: TGTGCCAGCAGTGAAGCAAGGGGCAGCGGGGGCAATGAGCAGTTCTTC. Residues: CASSEARGSGGNEQFF.

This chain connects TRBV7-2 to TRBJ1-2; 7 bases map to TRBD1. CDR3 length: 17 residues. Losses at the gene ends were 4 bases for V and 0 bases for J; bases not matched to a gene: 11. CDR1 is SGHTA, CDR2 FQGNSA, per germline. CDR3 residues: CASSYRDSPLANYGYTF. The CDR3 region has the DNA TGTGCCAGCAGCTACCGGGACAGTCCTTTAGCTAACTATGGCTACACCTTC.

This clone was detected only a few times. The CDR3 is CASSPRPLAGAGDTQYF. Written as DNA, the CDR3 is TGTGCCAGCTCACCACGTCCGCTCGCGGGAGCGGGAGATACGCAGTATTTT. The chain is built from TRBV18 and TRBJ2-3, with 7 positions matching TRBD2. The CDR3 has 17 amino acids. V dropped 1 base and J dropped 5; count of bases not matched to a gene: 12. CDR1 is KGHSH and CDR2 is LQKENI in the germline V gene.

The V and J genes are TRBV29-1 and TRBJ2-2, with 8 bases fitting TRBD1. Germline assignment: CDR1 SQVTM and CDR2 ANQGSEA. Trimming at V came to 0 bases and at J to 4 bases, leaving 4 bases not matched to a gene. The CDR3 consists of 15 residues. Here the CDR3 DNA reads TGCAGCGTTGAAGATGGGGACAGGAGCACCGGGGAGCTGTTTTTT. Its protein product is CSVEDGDRSTGELFF.

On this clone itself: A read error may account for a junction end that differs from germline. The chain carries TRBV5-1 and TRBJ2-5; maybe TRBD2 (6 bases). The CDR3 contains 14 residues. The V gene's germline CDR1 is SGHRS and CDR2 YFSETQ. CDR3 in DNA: TGCGCCAGCACCTTGGGAGGTATACAAGAGACCCAGTACTTC. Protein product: CASTLGGIQETQYF.

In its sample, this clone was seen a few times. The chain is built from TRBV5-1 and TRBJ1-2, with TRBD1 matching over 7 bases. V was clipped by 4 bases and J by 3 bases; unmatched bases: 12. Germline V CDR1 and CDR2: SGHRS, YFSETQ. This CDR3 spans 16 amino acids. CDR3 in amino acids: CASSAPGRTGDYGYTF. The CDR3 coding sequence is TGCGCCAGCAGCGCCCCGGGGAGAACAGGGGACTATGGCTACACCTTC.

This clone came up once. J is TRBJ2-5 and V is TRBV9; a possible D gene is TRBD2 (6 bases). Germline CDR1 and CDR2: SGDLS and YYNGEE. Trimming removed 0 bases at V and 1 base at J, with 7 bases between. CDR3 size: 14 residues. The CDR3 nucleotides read TGTGCCAGCAGCGTAGGGGACTTCCAAGAGACCCAGTACTTC. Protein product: CASSVGDFQETQYF.

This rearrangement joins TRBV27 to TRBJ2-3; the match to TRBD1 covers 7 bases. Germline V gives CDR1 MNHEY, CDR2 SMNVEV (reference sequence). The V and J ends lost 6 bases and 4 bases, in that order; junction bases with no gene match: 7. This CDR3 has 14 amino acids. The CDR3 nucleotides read TGTGCCAGCAGCGACAGGGCCAGAGCAGATACGCAGTATTTT. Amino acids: CASSDRARADTQYF.

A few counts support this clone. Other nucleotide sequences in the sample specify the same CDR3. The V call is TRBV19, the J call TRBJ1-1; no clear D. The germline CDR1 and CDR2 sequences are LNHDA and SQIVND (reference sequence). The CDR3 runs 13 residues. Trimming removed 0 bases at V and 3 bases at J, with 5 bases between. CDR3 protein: CASSIDRDTEAFF. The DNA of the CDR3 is TGTGCCAGTAGTATAGACCGGGACACTGAAGCTTTCTTT.

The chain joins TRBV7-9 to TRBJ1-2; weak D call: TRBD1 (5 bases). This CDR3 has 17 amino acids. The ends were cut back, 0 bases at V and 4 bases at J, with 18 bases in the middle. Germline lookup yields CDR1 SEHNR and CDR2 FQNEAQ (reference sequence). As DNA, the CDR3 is TGTGCCAGCAGCTTAGCCTTCTTTGACAGCCAAACCTATGGCTACACCTTC. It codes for CASSLAFFDSQTYGYTF.

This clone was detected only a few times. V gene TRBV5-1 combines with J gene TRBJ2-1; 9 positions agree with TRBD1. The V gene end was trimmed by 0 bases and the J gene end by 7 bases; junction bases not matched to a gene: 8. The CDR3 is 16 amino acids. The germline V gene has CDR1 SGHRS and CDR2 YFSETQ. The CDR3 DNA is TGCGCCAGCAGCTTGGCCCCACAGGGGGCAAGGAATGAGCAGTTCTTC. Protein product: CASSLAPQGARNEQFF.

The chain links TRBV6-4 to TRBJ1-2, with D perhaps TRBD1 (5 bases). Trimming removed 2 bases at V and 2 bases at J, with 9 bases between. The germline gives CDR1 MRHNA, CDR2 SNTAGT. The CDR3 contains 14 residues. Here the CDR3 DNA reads TGTGCCAGCAGTGACCGCGCAGGGAACTATGGCTACACCTTC. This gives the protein CASSDRAGNYGYTF.

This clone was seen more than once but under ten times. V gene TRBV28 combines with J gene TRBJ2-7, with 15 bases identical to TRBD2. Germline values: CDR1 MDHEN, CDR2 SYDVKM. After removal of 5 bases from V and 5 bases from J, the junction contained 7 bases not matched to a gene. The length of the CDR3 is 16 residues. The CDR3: CASSPGLAGGGNEQYF. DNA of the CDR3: TGTGCCAGCAGTCCGGGACTAGCGGGAGGTGGAAACGAGCAGTACTTC.

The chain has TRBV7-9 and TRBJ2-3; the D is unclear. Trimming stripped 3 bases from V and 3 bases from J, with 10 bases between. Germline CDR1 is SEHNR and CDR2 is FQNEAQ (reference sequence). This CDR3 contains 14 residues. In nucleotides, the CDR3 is TGTGCCAGCAGCTTCGGTGTCGGGACAGATACGCAGTATTTT. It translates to CASSFGVGTDTQYF.

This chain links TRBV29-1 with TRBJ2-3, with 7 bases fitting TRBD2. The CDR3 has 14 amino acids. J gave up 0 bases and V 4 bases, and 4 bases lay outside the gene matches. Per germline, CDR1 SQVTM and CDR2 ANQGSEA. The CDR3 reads CSVGARGSTDTQYF. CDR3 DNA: TGCAGCGTTGGGGCGCGGGGGAGCACAGATACGCAGTATTTT.

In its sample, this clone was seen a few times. The CDR3 DNA follows: TGTGCCAGCAGCACGACAGGGGTCACCATCGGCGAGCAGTACTTC. Translation: CASSTTGVTIGEQYF. The gene calls are TRBV7-8 and TRBJ2-7; 8 positions match TRBD1. V gave up 5 bases and J gave up 6 bases; unmatched junction bases: 12. Germline loops: CDR1 SGHVS, CDR2 FQNEAQ. The CDR3 is 15 amino acids.

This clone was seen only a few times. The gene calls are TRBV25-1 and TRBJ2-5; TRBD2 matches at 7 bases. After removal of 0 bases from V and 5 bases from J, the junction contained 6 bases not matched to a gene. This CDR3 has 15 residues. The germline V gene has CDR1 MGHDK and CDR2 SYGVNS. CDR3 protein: CASSEYSAGVETQYF. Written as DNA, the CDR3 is TGTGCCAGCAGTGAATATTCGGCGGGAGTTGAGACCCAGTACTTC. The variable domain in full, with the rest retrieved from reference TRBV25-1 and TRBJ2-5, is EADIYQTPRYLVIGTGKKITLECSQTMGHDKMYWYQQDPGMELHLIHYSYGVNSTEKGDLSSESTVSRIRTEHFPLTLESARPSHTSQYLCASSEYSAGVETQYFGPGTRLLVL.